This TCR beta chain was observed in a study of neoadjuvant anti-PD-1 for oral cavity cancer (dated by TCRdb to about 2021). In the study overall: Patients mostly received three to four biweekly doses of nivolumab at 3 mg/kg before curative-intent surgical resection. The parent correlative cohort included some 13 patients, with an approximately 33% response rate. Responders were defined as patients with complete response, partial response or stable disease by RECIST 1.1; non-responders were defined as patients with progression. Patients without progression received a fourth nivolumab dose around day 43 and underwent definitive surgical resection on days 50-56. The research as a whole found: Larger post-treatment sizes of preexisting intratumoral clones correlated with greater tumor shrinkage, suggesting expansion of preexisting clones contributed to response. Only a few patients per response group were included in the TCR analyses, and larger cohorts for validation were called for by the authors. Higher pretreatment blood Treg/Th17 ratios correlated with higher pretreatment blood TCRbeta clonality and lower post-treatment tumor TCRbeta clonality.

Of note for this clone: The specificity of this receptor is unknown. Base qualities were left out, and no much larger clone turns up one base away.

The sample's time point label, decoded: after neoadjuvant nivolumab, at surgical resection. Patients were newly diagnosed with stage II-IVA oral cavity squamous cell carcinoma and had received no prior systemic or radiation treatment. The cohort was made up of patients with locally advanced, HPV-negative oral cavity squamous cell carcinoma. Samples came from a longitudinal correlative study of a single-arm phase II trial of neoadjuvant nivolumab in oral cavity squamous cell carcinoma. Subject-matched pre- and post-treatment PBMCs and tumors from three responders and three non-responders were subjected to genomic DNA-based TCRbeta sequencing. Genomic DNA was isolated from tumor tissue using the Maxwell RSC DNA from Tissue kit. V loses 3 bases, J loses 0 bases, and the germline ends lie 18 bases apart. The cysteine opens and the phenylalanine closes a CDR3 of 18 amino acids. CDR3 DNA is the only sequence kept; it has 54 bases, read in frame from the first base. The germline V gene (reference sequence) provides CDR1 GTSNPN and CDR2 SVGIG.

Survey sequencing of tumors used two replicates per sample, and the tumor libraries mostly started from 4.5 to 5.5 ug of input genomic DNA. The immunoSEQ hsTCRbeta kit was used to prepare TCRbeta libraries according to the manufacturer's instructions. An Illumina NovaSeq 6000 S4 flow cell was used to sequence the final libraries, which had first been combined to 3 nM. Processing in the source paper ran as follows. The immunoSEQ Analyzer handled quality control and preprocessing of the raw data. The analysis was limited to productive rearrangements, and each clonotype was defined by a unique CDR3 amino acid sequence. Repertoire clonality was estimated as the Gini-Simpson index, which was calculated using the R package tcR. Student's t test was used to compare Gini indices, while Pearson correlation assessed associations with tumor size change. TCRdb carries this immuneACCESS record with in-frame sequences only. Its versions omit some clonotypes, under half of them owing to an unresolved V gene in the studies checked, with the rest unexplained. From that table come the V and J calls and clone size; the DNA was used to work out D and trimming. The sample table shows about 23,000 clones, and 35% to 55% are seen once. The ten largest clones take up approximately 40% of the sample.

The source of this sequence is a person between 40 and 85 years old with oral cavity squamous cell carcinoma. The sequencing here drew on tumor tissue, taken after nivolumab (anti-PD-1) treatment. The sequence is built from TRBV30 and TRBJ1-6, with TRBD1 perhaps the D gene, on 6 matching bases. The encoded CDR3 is CAWRGGQGRSSYNSPLHF. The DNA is TGTGCCTGGAGGGGGGGTCAGGGGCGAAGCTCCTATAATTCACCCCTCCACTTT. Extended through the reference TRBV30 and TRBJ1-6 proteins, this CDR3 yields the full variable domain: SQTIHQWPATLVQPVGSPLSLECTVEGTSNPNLYWYRQAAGRGLQLLFYSVGIGQISSEVPQNLSASRPQDRQFILSSKKLLLSDSGFYLCAWRGGQGRSSYNSPLHFGNGTRLTVT.